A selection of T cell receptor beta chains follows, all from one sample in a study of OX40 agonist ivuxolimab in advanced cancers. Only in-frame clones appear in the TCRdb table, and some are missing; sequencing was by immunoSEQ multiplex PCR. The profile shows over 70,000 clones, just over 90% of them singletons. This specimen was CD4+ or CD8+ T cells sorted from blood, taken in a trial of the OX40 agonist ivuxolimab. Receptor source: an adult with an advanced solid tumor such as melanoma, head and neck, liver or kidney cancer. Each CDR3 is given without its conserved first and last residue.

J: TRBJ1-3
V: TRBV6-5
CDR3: ASSSGWLSGNTIY

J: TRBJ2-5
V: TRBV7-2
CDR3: ASSLAWQTQY

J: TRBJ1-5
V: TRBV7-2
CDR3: ASSLMAAPNQPQH

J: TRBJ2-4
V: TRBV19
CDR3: ASSIGGSGQGKIQY

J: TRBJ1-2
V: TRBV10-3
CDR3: AISPGTVYGYT

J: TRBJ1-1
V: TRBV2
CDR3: ASTAARRAF

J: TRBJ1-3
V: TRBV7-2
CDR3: ASSTGNTIY

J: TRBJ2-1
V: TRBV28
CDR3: ASSSGEAGSSYNEQF

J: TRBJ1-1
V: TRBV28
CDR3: ASSFVASPQAF

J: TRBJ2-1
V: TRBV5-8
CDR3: ASSPLQRLRNNEQF